The TCR beta chain under discussion was sequenced for a study of CD8+CD57+ T cells in acquired aplastic anemia. Study-level background: Sorted CD4+ and CD8+ cells gave an average of approximately 3.1 ug of DNA. Study-level points and caveats: Overlapping CD8+ CDR3 repertoires of patients and controls contained around 31 shared sequences. Patients and controls had CD8+ Simpson's diversity values that were not significantly distinct.

The authors sequenced patients whose flow cytometry had shown CD8+CD57+ cell expansion. The CDR3 covers 16 residues. Per the germline V gene, CDR1 is LGHNA and CDR2 is YNFKEQ. With 1 base clipped from V and 4 bases from J, the junction kept 4 bases outside the gene matches. It was genomic DNA that served as the template for profiling TCR beta VDJ and CDR3. TCRdb itself ran the reads through MiXCR, one entry per CDR3 protein. Seen here are about 180,000 distinct CDR3 sequences, 55% to 65% observed once, and the top ten hold roughly 42%. Concerning this clonotype: Its target is not known.

The chain uses TRBV4-2 and TRBJ1-2; TRBD1 aligns across 12 bases. Sequenced material: sorted CD4+, CD8+, or CD8+CD57+ T cells (not recorded which) from PBMCs. This receptor was taken from a human donor with aplastic anemia. In nucleotides, the CDR3 is TGTGCCAGCAGCCAAGGGGACAGGGGGCTGGGCTATGGCTACACCTTC. Translating gives CASSQGDRGLGYGYTF.